One sample yielded the 12 T cell receptor beta chains listed below, sequenced in a study of T-cell memory formation after mild COVID-19. Using its own MiXCR run on the 5' RACE reads, TCRdb lists one record per CDR3 protein. The table lists about 88,000 distinct CDR3 sequences, more than 20% of them singletons. The sequenced sample consisted of PBMCs or a T cell subset sorted from them (not recorded which). Receptors were obtained from a man aged 18 to 29 who had mild COVID-19 (a few samples of this study predate the infection). Cell type and time point are not known.

This clonotype came up a few times. The gene calls are TRBV5-1 and TRBJ1-1; no clear D gene. Trimming cost V 0 bases and J 7 bases, with 7 bases left between them. CDR1 is SGHRS, CDR2 YFSETQ, per germline. CDR3 length: 12 amino acids. The CDR3 DNA follows: TGCGCCAGCAGCTTGGTAGCCAGTGAAGCTTTCTTT. This codes for CASSLVASEAFF.

The chain combines TRBV4-1 with TRBJ2-7, with D maybe TRBD2 (6 bases). This CDR3 is built from 14 residues. The ends were cut back, 1 base at V and 2 bases at J, with 9 bases in the middle. CDR1 and CDR2 from the germline V gene are MGHRA and YSYEKL. The CDR3 sequence is CASSQVTGAYEQYV. The CDR3, as DNA: TGCGCCAGCAGCCAAGTCACGGGGGCCTACGAGCAGTACGTC.

The chain couples TRBV4-2 to TRBJ2-3; D unresolved. CDR1 is LGHNA and CDR2 is YNFKEQ in the germline V gene. CDR3 length: 16 residues. V dropped 4 bases and J dropped 2 bases, with 16 bases sitting between them. The CDR3 DNA reads TGTGCCAGCAGCCCGCTCCCTGGAGATTTCACAGATACGCAGTATTTT. The encoded protein is CASSPLPGDFTDTQYF.

In DNA, the CDR3 is TGCGCCAGCAGCCAAGGTGTCAGCCTCACAGATACGCAGTATTTT. Encoded protein: CASSQGVSLTDTQYF. This chain connects TRBV4-3 to TRBJ2-3; D gene unclear. The V end lost 1 base, the J end lost 2 bases, and 10 bases lay between the germline ends. Germline CDR1 reads LGHNA; CDR2 reads YSLEER. The CDR3 covers 15 residues.

There are a few counts of this clonotype. The V call is TRBV3-1, the J call TRBJ2-3, with unresolved D. Germline CDR1 is LGHDT and CDR2 is YNNKEL (reference sequence). Trimming left V 1 base short and J 0 bases short, with 11 bases between. CDR3 length: 16 residues. This CDR3 is CASSQARPESTDTQYF. As DNA, the CDR3 is TGTGCCAGCAGCCAAGCCAGGCCAGAAAGCACAGATACGCAGTATTTT.

This clonotype has more than one count but fewer than ten. The rearrangement links TRBV6-5 to TRBJ2-2; TRBD1 aligns across 8 bases. Per germline, CDR1 MNHEY and CDR2 SVGAGI. The trim removed 2 bases at V and 4 bases at J, leaving 0 bases unmatched. The CDR3 runs to 14 residues. The CDR3, as DNA: TGTGCCAGCAGTTACACAGGGGGCACCGGGGAGCTGTTTTTT. Protein product: CASSYTGGTGELFF.

In its sample, this clonotype was seen once. The chain combines TRBV20-1 with TRBJ1-6, with 7 nucleotides matching TRBD1. Germline-derived CDR1 and CDR2 are DFQATT and SNEGSKA (reference sequence). The CDR3 consists of 12 residues. With 6 bases clipped from V and 12 bases from J, the junction kept 8 bases outside the gene matches. CDR3 bases: TGCAGTGCCCACAGGGGAGGGGAACCCCTCCACTTT. The encoded protein is CSAHRGGEPLHF.

This clonotype was recorded a few times. This chain joins TRBV11-2 and TRBJ2-2, with a tentative D call TRBD2 (6 bases). The ends were cut back, 3 bases at V and 4 bases at J, with 12 bases in the middle. Germline loops: CDR1 SGHAT, CDR2 FQNNGV. This CDR3 is built from 15 residues. CDR3 nucleotides: TGTGCCAGCAGCTTCGGACTACTCGGCACCGGGGAGCTGTTTTTT. Translated, it gives CASSFGLLGTGELFF.

The CDR3 DNA sequence: TGTGCCAGCAGTTTACCACGCGCTCCCGGTTACGGCTACACCTTC. Encoded protein: CASSLPRAPGYGYTF. The chain couples TRBV12-3 or TRBV12-4 to TRBJ1-2, with no clear D. The CDR3 is 15 residues long. The germline V and J ends were trimmed by 2 bases and 8 bases, with 18 bases remaining between them.

The chain uses TRBV6-2 or TRBV6-3 and TRBJ2-7, with 8 bases fitting TRBD2. The CDR3 has 17 amino acids. Per germline, CDR1 MNHEY and CDR2 SVGEGT. J gave up 5 bases and V 2 bases, and 14 bases lay outside the gene matches. CDR3 sequence reads: CASSYNLGRGGRHEQYF. The CDR3 DNA follows: TGTGCCAGCAGTTACAATTTAGGCCGGGGGGGCCGTCACGAGCAGTACTTC.

This clonotype was seen only a few times. This chain links TRBV7-2 with TRBJ2-2, with TRBD1 as a possible D gene (6 bases). Deletions cut 0 bases from V and 2 bases from J, with 10 bases between. Germline CDR1 reads SGHTA; CDR2 reads FQGNSA. The CDR3 extends over 16 amino acids. The CDR3 sequence: CASSLAPDRNTGELFF. For the CDR3, the DNA is TGTGCCAGCAGCTTAGCGCCGGACAGAAACACCGGGGAGCTGTTTTTT.

The gene calls are TRBV12-3 or TRBV12-4 and TRBJ1-4; D not certain. V lost 6 bases, J lost 5 bases, and 22 bases lay in between. The CDR3 loop spans 17 amino acids. CDR3 sequence: CASSPSRDEGGNEKLFF. The DNA for the CDR3 is TGTGCCAGCAGCCCATCCCGCGATGAGGGAGGGAATGAAAAACTGTTTTTT.